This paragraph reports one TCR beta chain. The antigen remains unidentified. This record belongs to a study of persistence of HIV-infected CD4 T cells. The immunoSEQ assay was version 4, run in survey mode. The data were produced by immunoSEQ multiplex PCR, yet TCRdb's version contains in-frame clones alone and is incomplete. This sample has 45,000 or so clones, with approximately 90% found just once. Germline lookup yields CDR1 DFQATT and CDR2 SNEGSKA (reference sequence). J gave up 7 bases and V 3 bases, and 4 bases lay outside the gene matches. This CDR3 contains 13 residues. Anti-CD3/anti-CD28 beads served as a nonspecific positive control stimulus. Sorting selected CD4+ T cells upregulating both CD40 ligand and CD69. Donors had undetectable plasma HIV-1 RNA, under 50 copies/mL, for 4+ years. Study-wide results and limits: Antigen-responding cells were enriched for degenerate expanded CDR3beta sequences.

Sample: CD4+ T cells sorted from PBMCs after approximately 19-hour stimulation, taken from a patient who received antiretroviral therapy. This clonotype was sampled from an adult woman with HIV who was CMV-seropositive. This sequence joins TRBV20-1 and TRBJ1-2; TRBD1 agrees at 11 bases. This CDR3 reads CSASRTGGSGYTF. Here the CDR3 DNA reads TGCAGTGCTAGTCGGACAGGGGGCAGTGGCTACACCTTC.